This T cell receptor beta chain derives from a study of shared clonotypes between healthy human individuals. For this clone: Its target is not known. This specimen includes other DNA sequences encoding the same CDR3.

Overall study results and limits: Rarefaction showed sorted-subset sequencing was incomplete despite large depth. In general, naive subsets displayed greater estimated richness than memory subsets did. Clonotypes that were shared across a handful of donors made up roughly 5% of naive CD4 clonotypes.

The naive CD8 subset, CD45RO-negative cells positively selected for CCR7, excluded terminally differentiated effector memory CD45RA+ cells. Assay: immunoSEQ multiplex PCR; the TCRdb copy retains only in-frame clones and omits some. The sample lists 1.5 million to 2.5 million clones, about 95% seen once, with 1.2% in the top ten. CDR3 length equals 15 residues. The V segment lost 4 bases and the J segment 1 base; nucleotides outside the gene matches: 4. CDR1 and CDR2 (germline): SGDLS, YYNGEE. The sample was naive CD8+ T cells sorted from blood. This sequence joins TRBV9 and TRBJ1-5, with TRBD1 matching over 8 bases. The receptor was derived from a man between 18 and 29 years old in good health. The CDR3 is CASSPGGASNQPQHF. The CDR3 DNA reads TGTGCCAGCAGCCCAGGGGGCGCGAGCAATCAGCCCCAGCATTTT.